A selection of T cell receptor beta chains follows, all from one sample in a study of neurological immune-mediated disorders. Via MiXCR, TCRdb re-called the 5' RACE reads, giving one row per CDR3 protein. The sample lists 110,000 or so distinct CDR3 sequences; about 3.4% were seen once. Sequencing was carried out using PBMCs. The origin of the receptors is a woman aged 25 to 39 with multiple sclerosis. The CDR3 runs from the conserved cysteine through the conserved F or W. The D gene is left open where the match is weak. The size field is filled for only some rows; it gives once, few, many or a size class.

>many|NA|14|TRBJ2-2|TRBV27
TGTGCCAGCACCTCGACTCCGAACACCGGGGAGCTGTTTTTT
CASTSTPNTGELFF
>many|NA|14|TRBJ1-1|TRBV5-1
TGCGCCAGCAGCTTTTGGGGGGCGGACACTGAAGCTTTCTTT
CASSFWGADTEAFF
>many|TRBD1|16|TRBJ1-1|TRBV11-2
TGTGCCAGCAGCTTATGGGACAGGGAATCTAGCACTGAAGCTTTCTTT
CASSLWDRESSTEAFF
>many|NA|15|TRBJ2-7|TRBV14
TGTGCCAGCAGCCGGCTGGGTAGCGAGGATGTCGAGCAGTACTTC
CASSRLGSEDVEQYF
>many|NA|12|TRBJ1-1|TRBV6-5
TGTGCCACCTCCGGGGCTAGGTCAGGAGCTTTCTTT
CATSGARSGAFF
>many|TRBD1|12|TRBJ1-2|TRBV7-2
TGTGCCAGCAGCTTGACAGGGAAGGGCTACACCTTC
CASSLTGKGYTF
>many|TRBD2|20|TRBJ2-4|TRBV11-2
TGTGCCAGCAGCTTAGCCCCACCGGGACAGAGGACTAGCGGGAGAAACATTCAGTACTTC
CASSLAPPGQRTSGRNIQYF
>many|NA|13|TRBJ2-7|TRBV7-9
TGTGCCAGCCTGACGGACCCGGCTTACGAGCAGTACTTC
CASLTDPAYEQYF
>many|NA|14|TRBJ1-1|TRBV5-1
TGCGCCAGCAGCCAATCCACAGGGAACACTGAAGCTTTCTTT
CASSQSTGNTEAFF
>many|TRBD2|17|TRBJ2-5|TRBV11-2
TGTGCCAGCAGCTTAGATGGCGGGAGCCTCACCAGAGAGACCCAGTACTTC
CASSLDGGSLTRETQYF
>many|TRBD2|13|TRBJ2-1|TRBV12-3/TRBV12-4
TGTGCCAGCAGCCCGGGACTAGCCTCTGAGCAGTTCTTC
CASSPGLASEQFF
>many|NA|14|TRBJ1-5|TRBV5-1
TGCGCCAGCAGCTTGGGGGGGCGTAATCAGCCCCAGCATTTT
CASSLGGRNQPQHF
>many|TRBD1|15|TRBJ2-5|TRBV7-2
TGTGCCAGCACTACGGGACAGGGGGTACAAGAGACCCAGTACTTC
CASTTGQGVQETQYF
>many|NA|13|TRBJ1-1|TRBV18
TGTGCCAGCTCACCCCTTGGGGACACTGAAGCTTTCTTT
CASSPLGDTEAFF
>many|NA|13|TRBJ1-2|TRBV29-1
TGCAGCGTGGACCCTTCCTCAGGGGATGGCTACACCTTC
CSVDPSSGDGYTF
>many|NA|12|TRBJ1-3|TRBV12-3/TRBV12-4
TGTGCCAGCGTTAGGCCTGGAAACACCATATATTTT
CASVRPGNTIYF
>many|TRBD2|14|TRBJ2-3|TRBV27
TGTGCCAGCAGTTTGGGGGGGGGCACAGATACGCAGTATTTT
CASSLGGGTDTQYF
>few|NA|14|TRBJ1-1|TRBV3-1
TGTGCCAGCAGCCCAGCCTATAAGAACACTGAAGCTTTCTTT
CASSPAYKNTEAFF
>many|NA|15|TRBJ1-5|TRBV5-6
TGTGCCAGCAGCTTGGACGGGATGGTAGGACAGCCCCAGCATTTT
CASSLDGMVGQPQHF
>many|NA|18|TRBJ1-6|TRBV10-2
TGCGCCAGCAGGCAGTTGCGGGGGCCCTCGAGAAATAATTCACCCCTCCACTTT
CASRQLRGPSRNNSPLHF
>many|TRBD1|16|TRBJ2-1|TRBV4-1
TGCGCCAGCAGCCGACCGGGACAGGGGGCGAGGGATGAGCAGTTCTTC
CASSRPGQGARDEQFF
>many|NA|14|TRBJ1-1|TRBV29-1
TGCAGCGTTGACGCCGGGACGGTGAACACTGAAGCTTTCTTT
CSVDAGTVNTEAFF
>many|NA|12|TRBJ2-7|TRBV6-1
TGTGCCAGCAGTGAAAGTTCCATCGAGCAGTACTTC
CASSESSIEQYF
>many|NA|16|TRBJ2-1|TRBV4-3
TGCGCCAGCAGCCAAGAACTCAGGAGAACTGGCAATGAGCAGTTCTTC
CASSQELRRTGNEQFF
>many|NA|15|TRBJ1-2|TRBV6-4
TGTGCCAGCAGTGAATACCAGGGGATGAACTATGGCTACACCTTC
CASSEYQGMNYGYTF
>many|TRBD1|14|TRBJ1-6|TRBV29-1
TGCAGCGTGAAGGACAGGGTGGGGAATTCACCCCTCCACTTT
CSVKDRVGNSPLHF
>few|NA|13|TRBJ1-2|TRBV5-6
TGTGCCAGCAGTTATGACGAACGCTATGGCTACACCTTC
CASSYDERYGYTF
>many|NA|15|TRBJ1-5|TRBV6-6
TGTGCCAGCAGTATGGGGGGCGGTGGCAATCAGCCCCAGCATTTT
CASSMGGGGNQPQHF
>many|NA|11|TRBJ2-7|TRBV7-2
TGTGCCAGCAACGTCGGCTACGAGCAGTACTTC
CASNVGYEQYF
>many|NA|16|TRBJ1-1|TRBV7-8
TGTGCCAGCAGCTTACTGGGACGGAGTTCGAACACTGAAGCTTTCTTT
CASSLLGRSSNTEAFF
>many|TRBD2|14|TRBJ2-5|TRBV20-1
TGCAGTGCTCCGGGACTAGCGGGGGGAGAGACCCAGTACTTC
CSAPGLAGGETQYF
>many|NA|18|TRBJ2-7|TRBV29-1
TGCAGCGTTGTCTCGGTGGGTGTGAAAACAGGGATAACCTACGAGCAGTACTTC
CSVVSVGVKTGITYEQYF
>many|NA|17|TRBJ2-2|TRBV5-1
TGCGCCAGCAGTACCTACGCACCGGGGCCCAGCGCCGGGGAGCTGTTTTTT
CASSTYAPGPSAGELFF
>many|TRBD1|15|TRBJ1-1|TRBV4-3
TGCGCCAGCAGCCCAGACAGGGCAGCGAACACTGAAGCTTTCTTT
CASSPDRAANTEAFF
>few|NA|14|TRBJ2-3|TRBV7-9
TGTGCCAGCAGCTTAAGAGGGGAATTGGTTACGCAGTATTTT
CASSLRGELVTQYF
>many|NA|15|TRBJ2-7|TRBV12-3/TRBV12-4
TGTGCCAGCAGTTTAGGGCGGACAAAAACCTACGAGCAGTACTTC
CASSLGRTKTYEQYF
>many|NA|13|TRBJ2-7|TRBV15
TGTGCCACCAGCGTTAGCGGAGCCTACGAGCAGTACTTC
CATSVSGAYEQYF
>many|TRBD2|16|TRBJ2-2|TRBV4-3
TGCGCCAGCAGCCGGGAGGGGACCGCGGGCACCGGGGAGCTGTTTTTT
CASSREGTAGTGELFF
>many|TRBD1|14|TRBJ2-2|TRBV20-1
TGCAGTGCTATTACAGGGGCGGGCACCGGGGAGCTGTTTTTT
CSAITGAGTGELFF
>NA|NA|13|TRBJ2-5|TRBV18
TGTGCCAGCTCACCAGACTCAAGGGAGACCCAGTACTTC
CASSPDSRETQYF
>few|TRBD2|18|TRBJ2-5|TRBV6-6
TGTGCCAGCAGGATGACTAGCGGGGGCCGGCTACACCAAGAGACCCAGTACTTC
CASRMTSGGRLHQETQYF
>many|NA|14|TRBJ1-1|TRBV5-1
TGCGCCAGCAGCTTGGCCCGGACGGGGGATGAAGCTTTCTTT
CASSLARTGDEAFF
>many|NA|16|TRBJ2-7|TRBV29-1
TGCAGCGTTGAAGATAGGCTCCAGACGAATCAAGGGGAGCAGTACTTC
CSVEDRLQTNQGEQYF
>many|NA|13|TRBJ1-6|TRBV5-5
TGTGCCAGCAGCCGGGAGACCAATTCACCCCTCCACTTT
CASSRETNSPLHF
>many|TRBD2|14|TRBJ2-1|TRBV20-1
TGCAGTGGTCAACTAGCGGGCCCGCTCAGTGAGCAGTTCTTC
CSGQLAGPLSEQFF
>many|TRBD2|14|TRBJ2-3|TRBV23-1
TGCGCCAGCCGATGGACTAGCACCACAGATACGCAGTATTTT
CASRWTSTTDTQYF
>many|NA|16|TRBJ2-7|TRBV10-3
TGTGCCACCTTTGACTCGGGGGACCTCATGGTTTCTGAGCAGTACTTC
CATFDSGDLMVSEQYF
>many|NA|13|TRBJ1-6|TRBV5-1
TGCGCCAGCAGCTCAGAGATGGATTCACCCCTCCACTTT
CASSSEMDSPLHF
>many|NA|11|TRBJ2-5|TRBV10-3
TGTGCCATCAGTGCGTCGGAGACCCAGTACTTC
CAISASETQYF
>few|NA|12|TRBJ2-7|TRBV29-1
TGCAGCGCTGGGACTTTCCCCTACGAGCAGTACTTC
CSAGTFPYEQYF
>many|TRBD2|18|TRBJ2-7|TRBV9
TGTGCCAGCAGCTCTAGGACTAGCGGGAGGGTAACAGAGGACGAGCAGTACTTC
CASSSRTSGRVTEDEQYF
>few|TRBD1|13|TRBJ2-7|TRBV28
TGTGCCAGCAGTATAGGACAGGGCAGGAAGCAGTACTTC
CASSIGQGRKQYF
>NA|TRBD1|16|TRBJ1-1|TRBV18
TGTGCCAGCTCACTGGACAGGGGATCTCTGAACACTGAAGCTTTCTTT
CASSLDRGSLNTEAFF
>many|NA|10|TRBJ1-1|TRBV20-1
TGCACTGTTGGGGGGAGTGAAGCTTTCTTT
CTVGGSEAFF
>many|NA|14|TRBJ1-4|TRBV7-8
TGTGCCAGCAGCTTACTCCTCGGGAATGAAAAACTGTTTTTT
CASSLLLGNEKLFF
>many|NA|11|TRBJ1-1|TRBV7-2
TGTGCCAGCAGCTTCGAGTCTGAAGCTTTCTTT
CASSFESEAFF
>many|TRBD2|17|TRBJ2-7|TRBV7-8
TGTGCCAGCAGCTTATCAGTCGCGGGGGGTGGCTCCTACGAGCAGTACTTC
CASSLSVAGGGSYEQYF
>few|NA|15|TRBJ1-5|TRBV18
TGTGCCAGCTCACCAGGGGGTGTGGGCAATCAGCCCCAGCATTTT
CASSPGGVGNQPQHF
>many|NA|12|TRBJ1-2|TRBV7-2
TGTGCCAGCAGCCAGGATGTCGCTGGCTACACCTTC
CASSQDVAGYTF